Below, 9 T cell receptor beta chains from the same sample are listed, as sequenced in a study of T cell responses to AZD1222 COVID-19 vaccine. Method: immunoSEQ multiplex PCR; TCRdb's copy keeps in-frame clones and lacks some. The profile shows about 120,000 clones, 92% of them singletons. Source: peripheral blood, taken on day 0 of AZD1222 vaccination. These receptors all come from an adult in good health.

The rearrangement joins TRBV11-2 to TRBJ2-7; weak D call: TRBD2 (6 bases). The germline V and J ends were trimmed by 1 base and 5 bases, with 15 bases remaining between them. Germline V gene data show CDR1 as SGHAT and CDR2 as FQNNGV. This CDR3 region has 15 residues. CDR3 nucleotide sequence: TGTGCCAGCAGCTTAGCGGGCGGGGTGTTCCACGAGCAGTACTTC. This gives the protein CASSLAGGVFHEQYF.

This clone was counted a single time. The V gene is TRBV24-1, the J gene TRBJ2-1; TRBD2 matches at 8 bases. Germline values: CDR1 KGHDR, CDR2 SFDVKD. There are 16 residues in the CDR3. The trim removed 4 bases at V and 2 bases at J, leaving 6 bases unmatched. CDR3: CATSDDSGIPYNEQFF. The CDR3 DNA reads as TGTGCCACCAGTGACGATAGCGGGATTCCCTACAATGAGCAGTTCTTC.

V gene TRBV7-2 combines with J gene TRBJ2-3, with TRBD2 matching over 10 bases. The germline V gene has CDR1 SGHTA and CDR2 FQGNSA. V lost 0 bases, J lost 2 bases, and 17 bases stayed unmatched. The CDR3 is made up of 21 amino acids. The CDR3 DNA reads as TGTGCCAGCAGCTTAGCGCCCCTATACTTAGCGGGGGGTTACGCCACAGATACGCAGTATTTT. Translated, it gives CASSLAPLYLAGGYATDTQYF. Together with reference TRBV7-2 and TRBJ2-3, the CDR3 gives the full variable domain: GAGVSQSPSNKVTEKGKDVELRCDPISGHTALYWYRQSLGQGLEFLIYFQGNSAPDKSGLPSDRFSAERTGGSVSTLTIQRTQQEDSAVYLCASSLAPLYLAGGYATDTQYFGPGTRLTVL.

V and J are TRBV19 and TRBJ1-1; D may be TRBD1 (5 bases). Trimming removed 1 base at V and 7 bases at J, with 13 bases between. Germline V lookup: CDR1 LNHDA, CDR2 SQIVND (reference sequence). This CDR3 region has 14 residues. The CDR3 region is CASSIVGAPGEAFF. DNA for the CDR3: TGTGCCAGTAGTATAGTCGGGGCCCCTGGTGAAGCTTTCTTT.

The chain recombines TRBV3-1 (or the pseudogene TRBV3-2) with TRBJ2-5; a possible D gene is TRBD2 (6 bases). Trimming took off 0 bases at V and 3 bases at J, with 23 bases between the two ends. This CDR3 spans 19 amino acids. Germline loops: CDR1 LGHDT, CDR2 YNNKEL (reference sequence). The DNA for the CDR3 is TGTGCCAGCAGCCAAGACGGGGTCGGGAGAGATCCAAGGGAAGAGACCCAGTACTTC. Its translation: CASSQDGVGRDPREETQYF.

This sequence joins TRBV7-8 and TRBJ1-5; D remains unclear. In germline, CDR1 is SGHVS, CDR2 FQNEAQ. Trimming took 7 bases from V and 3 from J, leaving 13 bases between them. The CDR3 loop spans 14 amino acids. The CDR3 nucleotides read TGTGCCAGCACCAATCCGGGGTTCAATCAGCCCCAGCATTTT. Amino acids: CASTNPGFNQPQHF.

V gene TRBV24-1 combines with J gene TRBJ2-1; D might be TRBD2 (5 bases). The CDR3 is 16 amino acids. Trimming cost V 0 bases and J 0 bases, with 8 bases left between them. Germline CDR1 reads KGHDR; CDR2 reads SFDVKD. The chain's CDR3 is CATSDLIASSYNEQFF. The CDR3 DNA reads TGTGCCACCAGTGATTTGATAGCGAGCTCCTACAATGAGCAGTTCTTC.

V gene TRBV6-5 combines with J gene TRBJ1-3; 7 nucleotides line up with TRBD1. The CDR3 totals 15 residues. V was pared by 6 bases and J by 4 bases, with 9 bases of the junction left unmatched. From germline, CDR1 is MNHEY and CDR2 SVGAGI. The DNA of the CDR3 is TGTGCCAGCAGCAAGACAGGGTTTGGAGGAAACACCATATATTTT. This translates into CASSKTGFGGNTIYF.

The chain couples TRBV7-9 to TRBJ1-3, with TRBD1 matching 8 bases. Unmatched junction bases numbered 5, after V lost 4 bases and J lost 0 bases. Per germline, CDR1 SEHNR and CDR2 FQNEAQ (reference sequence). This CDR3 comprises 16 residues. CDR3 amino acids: CASSSNRGYSGNTIYF. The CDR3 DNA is TGTGCCAGCAGCTCAAACAGGGGGTACTCTGGAAACACCATATATTTT.